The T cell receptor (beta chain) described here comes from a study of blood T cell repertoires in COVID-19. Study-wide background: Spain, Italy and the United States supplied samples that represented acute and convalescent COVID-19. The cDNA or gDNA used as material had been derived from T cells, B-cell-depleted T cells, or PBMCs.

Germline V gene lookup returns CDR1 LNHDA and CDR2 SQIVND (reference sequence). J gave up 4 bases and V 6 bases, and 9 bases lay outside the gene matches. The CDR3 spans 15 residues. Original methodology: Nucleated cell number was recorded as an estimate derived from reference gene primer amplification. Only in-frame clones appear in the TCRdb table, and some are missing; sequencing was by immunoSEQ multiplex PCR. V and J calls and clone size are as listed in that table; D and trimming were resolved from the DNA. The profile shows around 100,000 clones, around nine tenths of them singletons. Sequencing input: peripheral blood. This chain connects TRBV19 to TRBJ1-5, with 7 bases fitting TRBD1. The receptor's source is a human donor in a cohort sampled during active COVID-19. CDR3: CASRFWDSTNQPQHF. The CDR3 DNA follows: TGTGCCAGTAGATTTTGGGACAGCACAAATCAGCCCCAGCATTTT.